This T cell receptor (beta chain) was sequenced during a study of spatial heterogeneity in lung cancer. Looking at the study overall: The mean occurrence of each unique TCR and UMI combination in raw reads exceeded nine.

The time point here: sample taken at primary tumor resection. The 65 or so donors had untreated early-stage non-small cell lung cancer. The presence of a unique molecular identifier marked each TCR cDNA molecule. One entry per CDR3 protein results from TCRdb running MiXCR on the 5' RACE reads. The table has more than 60,000 distinct CDR3 sequences, around 6% seen once. This clonotype was counted many times. V lost 4 bases and J lost 4; bases outside the gene matches: 4. Looked up from germline, CDR1 is SGHRS and CDR2 is YFSETQ. The CDR3 consists of 15 residues. Here the sequenced sample was PBMCs, taken at surgery. The TCR sequence derives from a female donor with early-stage non-small cell lung cancer. The chain uses TRBV5-1 and TRBJ1-5, with 11 bases fitting TRBD1. The CDR3 nucleotides are TGCGCCAGCAGCATAGGGACAGGGGGGAATCAGCCCCAGCATTTT. Translated, it gives CASSIGTGGNQPQHF.